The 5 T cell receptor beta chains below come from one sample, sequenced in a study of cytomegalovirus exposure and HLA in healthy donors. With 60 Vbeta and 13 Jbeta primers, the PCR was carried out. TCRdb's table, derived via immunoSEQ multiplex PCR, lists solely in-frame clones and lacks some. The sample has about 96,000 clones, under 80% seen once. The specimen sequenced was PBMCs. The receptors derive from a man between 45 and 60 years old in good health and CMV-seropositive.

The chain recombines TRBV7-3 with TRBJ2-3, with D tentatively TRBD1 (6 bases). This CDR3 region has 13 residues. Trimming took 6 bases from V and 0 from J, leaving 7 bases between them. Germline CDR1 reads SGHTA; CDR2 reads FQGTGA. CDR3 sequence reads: CASRGASTDTQYF. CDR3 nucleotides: TGTGCCAGCAGGGGGGCAAGCACAGATACGCAGTATTTT.

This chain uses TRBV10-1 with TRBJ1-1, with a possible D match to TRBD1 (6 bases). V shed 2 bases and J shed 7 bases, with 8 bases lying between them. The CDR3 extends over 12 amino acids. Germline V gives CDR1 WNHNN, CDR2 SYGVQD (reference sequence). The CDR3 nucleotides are TGCGCCAGCAGTGAGAGGACAGATGAAGCTTTCTTT. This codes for CASSERTDEAFF.

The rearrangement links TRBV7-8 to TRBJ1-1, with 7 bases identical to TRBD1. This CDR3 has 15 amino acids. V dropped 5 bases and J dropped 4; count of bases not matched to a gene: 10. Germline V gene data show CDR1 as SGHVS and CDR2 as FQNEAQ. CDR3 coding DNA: TGTGCCAGCAGCCCCCGGGACAGCAGGGCCACTGAAGCTTTCTTT. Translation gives CASSPRDSRATEAFF. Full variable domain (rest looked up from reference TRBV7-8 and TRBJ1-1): GAGVSQSPRYKVAKRGQDVALRCDPISGHVSLFWYQQALGQGPEFLTYFQNEAQLDKSGLPSDRFFAERPEGSVSTLKIQRTQQEDSAVYLCASSPRDSRATEAFFGQGTRLTVV.

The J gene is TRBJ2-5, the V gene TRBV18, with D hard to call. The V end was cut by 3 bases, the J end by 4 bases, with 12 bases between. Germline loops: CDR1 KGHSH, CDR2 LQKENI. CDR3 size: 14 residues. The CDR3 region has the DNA TGTGCCAGCTCACCGTCTAACCGAGGAGAGACCCAGTACTTC. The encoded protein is CASSPSNRGETQYF.

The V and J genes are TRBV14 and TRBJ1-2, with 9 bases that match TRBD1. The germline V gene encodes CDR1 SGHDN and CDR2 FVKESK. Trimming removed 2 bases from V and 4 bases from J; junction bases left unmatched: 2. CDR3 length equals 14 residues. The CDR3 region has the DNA TGTGCCAGCAGCCAAATGACAGGGGGCTATGGCTACACCTTC. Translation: CASSQMTGGYGYTF.